A selection of T cell receptor beta chains follows, all from one sample in a study of shared clonotypes between healthy human individuals. TCRdb's copy holds only in-frame clones and misses some; the assay was immunoSEQ multiplex PCR. The table lists 2 million to 2.5 million clones, 85% to 95% of them singletons. The source material was naive CD4+ T cells from PBMCs. The receptors were sampled from a man aged 18 to 29 in good health. Some clones in this sample may be carry-over from other donors' samples. Both conserved end residues are part of each CDR3. Fields, in order: J gene, V gene, D gene, CDR3 DNA, CDR3 protein. D genes are given only for firm matches.

J gene: TRBJ2-3; V gene: TRBV18; D gene: -; CDR3 DNA: TGTGCCAGCTCACCACTTTACAGGGTGATCACAGATACGCAGTATTTT; CDR3 protein: CASSPLYRVITDTQYF
J gene: TRBJ2-7; V gene: TRBV19; D gene: TRBD1; CDR3 DNA: TGTGCCAGTACCATACACCCTCGGGACAGGCGGTCCGTCTCGAGCCTTGACTACGAGCAGTACTTC; CDR3 protein: CASTIHPRDRRSVSSLDYEQYF
J gene: TRBJ1-1; V gene: TRBV18; D gene: -; CDR3 DNA: TGTGCCAGCTCACCCGACCGGCCTGAAGCTTTCTTT; CDR3 protein: CASSPDRPEAFF
J gene: TRBJ1-2; V gene: TRBV28; D gene: -; CDR3 DNA: TGTGCCAGCAAAGTGGTGACGTCCGGCTACACCTTC; CDR3 protein: CASKVVTSGYTF
J gene: TRBJ2-7; V gene: TRBV30; D gene: -; CDR3 DNA: TGTGCCTGGAACGGGGGCTACGAGCAGTACTTC; CDR3 protein: CAWNGGYEQYF
J gene: TRBJ1-1; V gene: TRBV28; D gene: -; CDR3 DNA: TGTGCCAGCAGGCGGGGGAACACTGAAGCTTTCTTT; CDR3 protein: CASRRGNTEAFF
J gene: TRBJ2-1; V gene: TRBV5-1; D gene: TRBD1; CDR3 DNA: TGCGCCAGCAGCTTCCAGGGGGCAGACAATGAGCAGTTCTTC; CDR3 protein: CASSFQGADNEQFF
J gene: TRBJ1-1; V gene: TRBV6-6; D gene: -; CDR3 DNA: TGTGCCAGTTACAGGGAGAACACTGAAGCTTTCTTT; CDR3 protein: CASYRENTEAFF
J gene: TRBJ1-6; V gene: TRBV6-6; D gene: -; CDR3 DNA: TGTGCCAGCAGTACGGGGATCAAGGTTTCACCCCTCCACTTT; CDR3 protein: CASSTGIKVSPLHF
J gene: TRBJ2-1; V gene: TRBV7-3; D gene: TRBD2; CDR3 DNA: TGTGCCAGCAGCGCTTCTCTAGCGGGAGCAAAGGAGCAGTTCTTC; CDR3 protein: CASSASLAGAKEQFF
J gene: TRBJ2-3; V gene: TRBV5-6; D gene: -; CDR3 DNA: TGTGCCAGCAGCTTGGATGGCGGGAGCACAGATACGCAGTATTTT; CDR3 protein: CASSLDGGSTDTQYF
J gene: TRBJ2-7; V gene: TRBV4-3; D gene: TRBD2; CDR3 DNA: TGCGCCAGCAGCCAGAGCGGGGCCGGGACCTACGAGCAGTACTTC; CDR3 protein: CASSQSGAGTYEQYF
J gene: TRBJ1-5; V gene: TRBV10-3; D gene: -; CDR3 DNA: TGTGCCATCAGTGAGTTTAGGGATCGAAATCAGCCCCAGCATTTT; CDR3 protein: CAISEFRDRNQPQHF
J gene: TRBJ2-7; V gene: TRBV6-6; D gene: -; CDR3 DNA: TGTGCCAGCAGCCGAATAGGGGACCCCTACGAGCAGTACTTC; CDR3 protein: CASSRIGDPYEQYF
J gene: TRBJ2-2; V gene: TRBV7-8; D gene: -; CDR3 DNA: TGTGCCAGCAGCTTAAGGGAAGCGACGAACACCGGGGAGCTGTTTTTT; CDR3 protein: CASSLREATNTGELFF
J gene: TRBJ2-7; V gene: TRBV10-3; D gene: TRBD1; CDR3 DNA: TGTGCCATTGCGGACAGGGGAGGATACGAGCAGTACTTC; CDR3 protein: CAIADRGGYEQYF
J gene: TRBJ1-1; V gene: TRBV30; D gene: -; CDR3 DNA: TGTGCCTGGTTAGTCGGGAGATTGAACACTGAAGCTTTCTTT; CDR3 protein: CAWLVGRLNTEAFF
J gene: TRBJ2-1; V gene: TRBV28; D gene: -; CDR3 DNA: TGTGCCAGCAGTTCGCAGGGCCCTGAGCAGTTCTTC; CDR3 protein: CASSSQGPEQFF